This record concerns one TCR beta chain sequence. This sample is drawn from a study of shared clonotypes between healthy human individuals. Unsorted material relied on about 100 million PBMCs as the source of genomic DNA. CDR1 is LNHNV, CDR2 YYDKDF, per germline (reference sequence). The V gene lost 0 bases and the J gene lost 4 bases, with 4 bases spanning the gap. The CDR3 is 13 amino acids. Authors' methods: There were no quality scores in the junction-only immunoSEQ sequences, so filtering differed. Clones were read by immunoSEQ multiplex PCR, and TCRdb kept only the in-frame ones, dropping some. V and J calls plus clone size are reproduced from that table; the DNA served to infer D and trimming. The profile shows some 500,000 clones, around 80% of them singletons.

This TCR was recovered from a middle-aged woman in good health. Some clones in this sample may be carry-over from other donors' samples. Sequencing was carried out using PBMCs. The chain recombines TRBV15 with TRBJ1-5; D is ambiguous. The DNA for the CDR3 is TGTGCCACCAGCAGAGAGGGAAATCAGCCCCAGCATTTT. It translates to CATSREGNQPQHF.